The 7 T cell receptor beta chains below were found in one sample sequenced in a study of blood T cells in healthy people across ages. Through a sample-barcoded 5' primer and a J-beta primer mix, a second PCR was run for 7 to 11 cycles. Each CDR3 protein gets one entry after TCRdb re-called the 5' RACE reads with MiXCR. The sample carries some 700,000 distinct CDR3 sequences, around a fifth recorded once. Sequenced input: blood. The receptors here all came from a man between 65 and 85 years old in good health.

Many counts were recorded for this clonotype. V usage is TRBV2 and J usage is TRBJ2-3; TRBD1 might be the D (5 bases). V lost 10 bases to trimming and J lost 2 bases, with 19 bases between them. This CDR3 has 15 residues. CDR1 is SNHLY, CDR2 FYNNEI, per germline. The CDR3 coding sequence is TGTGCCACTCCACCTCAGGGTTCAAACACAGATACGCAGTATTTT. The encoded protein is CATPPQGSNTDTQYF.

This clonotype was counted once. The chain employs TRBV20-1 and TRBJ1-2; D gene ambiguous. This CDR3 spans 13 amino acids. V lost 2 bases and J 7 bases, leaving 14 bases between the germline ends. Germline assignment: CDR1 DFQATT and CDR2 SNEGSKA (reference sequence). The DNA of the CDR3 is TGCAGTGCTAGATGGCAGGCCGTGGGTGGCTACACCTTC. This encodes CSARWQAVGGYTF.

Comment on this clonotype: Germline and junction disagree at one end, which may indicate a read error. The gene calls are TRBV9 and TRBJ1-1; a weak D match, TRBD1 (5 bases). CDR3 length: 14 amino acids. Looked up from germline, CDR1 is SGDLS and CDR2 is YYNGEE. The CDR3 region has the DNA TGTGCCTGCAGCGTAGACGGGGGAGAAACTGAAGCTTTCTTT. As protein: CACSVDGGETEAFF.

This clonotype was detected a few times. The chain combines TRBV12-3 or TRBV12-4 with TRBJ2-1; D is perhaps TRBD1 or TRBD2 (5 bases each). CDR3 length equals 16 residues. Trimming took 2 bases from V and 0 from J, leaving 11 bases between them. CDR3 protein: CASSLTLGGSYNEQFF. The CDR3 nucleotides are TGTGCCAGCAGTTTAACCCTTGGGGGCTCCTACAATGAGCAGTTCTTC.

This clonotype was counted a few times. This chain joins TRBV4-2 and TRBJ2-5, with 8 positions matching TRBD1. V was clipped by 2 bases and J by 3 bases; unmatched bases: 2. The length of the CDR3 is 14 residues. CDR1 and CDR2 from the germline V gene are LGHNA and YNFKEQ. The CDR3 sequence: CASSQTGGKETQYF. In nucleotides, the CDR3 is TGTGCCAGCAGCCAAACAGGGGGAAAAGAGACCCAGTACTTC.

The sample holds many counts of this clonotype. This rearrangement joins TRBV7-2 to TRBJ2-1, with 8 bases fitting TRBD1. CDR3 length: 13 residues. Germline V gene lookup returns CDR1 SGHTA and CDR2 FQGNSA. Germline trimming cut 4 bases from V and 8 bases from J; bases unmatched to any gene: 4. CDR3: CASSWQGAYEQFF. The CDR3 nucleotides read TGTGCCAGCAGCTGGCAGGGGGCATATGAGCAGTTCTTC.

This clonotype was detected only a few times. The chain has TRBV6-5 and TRBJ2-1; TRBD1 matches at 8 bases. The closer fit of TRBJ2-7 to the DNA end suggests the J call may be wrong. The length of the CDR3 is 14 residues. Germline V gene lookup returns CDR1 MNHEY and CDR2 SVGAGI. The CDR3 is CASSYRQGLSEQYF. For the CDR3, the DNA is TGTGCCAGCAGTTACCGACAGGGGCTGAGCGAGCAGTACTTC.